The clone carrying this T cell receptor (beta chain) was picked up a small number of times. Its antigen is unidentified. This CDR3 region has 12 residues. V was trimmed by 3 bases and J by 11 bases, leaving 11 bases between them. The germline gives CDR1 SGDLS, CDR2 YYNGEE. Expressed TCRB transcripts got sequenced, as all isolated RNA was reverse transcribed. Repertoires were generated with immunoSEQ multiplex PCR, while TCRdb's copy carries only in-frame clones and drops some. The sample lists hundreds of thousands of clones; about an eighth were seen once. These data come from a study of beta chain features in type 1 diabetes. Study-level points and caveats: Type 1 diabetes patients had moderately but significantly shorter TCRB CDR3s in all four CD4+ subsets.

The receptor was derived from a man between 18 and 35 years old with type 1 diabetes. Specimen: naive CD4+ T cells from blood. V is TRBV9 and J is TRBJ1-4, with D possibly matching TRBD1 (5 bases). The DNA for the CDR3 is TGTGCCAGCAGCGGTGACAGTGGGAAACTGTTTTTT. It translates to CASSGDSGKLFF.